These 23 T cell receptor beta chains were sequenced from one sample in a study of cytomegalovirus exposure and HLA in healthy donors. 13 Jbeta primers and 60 Vbeta primers were used for the PCR. This table comes from immunoSEQ multiplex PCR, and its TCRdb copy is limited to in-frame clones, with some not included. The profile shows about 160,000 clones, approximately 80% of them singletons. Sequencing input: PBMCs. The receptors stem from a young woman in good health and CMV-seronegative.

The chain couples TRBV18 to TRBJ1-1, with TRBD1 as a possible D gene (5 bases). The germline V gene has CDR1 KGHSH and CDR2 LQKENI. Between the trimmed V and J ends, which lost 6 bases and 7 bases, there was a span of 18 bases. The CDR3 length is 14 residues. The CDR3 reads CASSQTARGSEAFF. CDR3 in DNA: TGTGCCAGCTCTCAAACGGCCCGGGGGAGTGAAGCTTTCTTT. Looking up the rest from reference TRBV18 and TRBJ1-1 gives the full variable domain: NAGVMQNPRHLVRRRGQEARLRCSPMKGHSHVYWYRQLPEEGLKFMVYLQKENIIDESGMPKERFSAEFPKEGPSILRIQQVVRGDSAAYFCASSQTARGSEAFFGQGTRLTVV.

Details on this clone: An end of the junction does not agree with germline; a read error may underlie this. The same CDR3 can be traced to other DNA sequences in this sample. This rearrangement joins TRBV12-5 to TRBJ1-2; 9 bases are shared with TRBD1. Germline values: CDR1 LGHNT, CDR2 FRNRAP. This CDR3 has 17 amino acids. CDR3 bases: TGCGCTAGTGGTCCCGGGACAGGGTATGCAATCGGCTATGGCTACACCTTC. Amino acid sequence: CASGPGTGYAIGYGYTF.

The V gene is TRBV4-2, the J gene TRBJ1-2; 8 nucleotides line up with TRBD1. The CDR3 extends over 20 amino acids. Per germline, CDR1 LGHNA and CDR2 YNFKEQ. Germline trimming cut 0 bases from V and 4 bases from J; bases unmatched to any gene: 19. CDR3 nucleotides: TGTGCCAGCAGCCAAGATGCGCTTCATCCAGGGGGCTCAATGGGCTATGGCTACACCTTC. It is translated as CASSQDALHPGGSMGYGYTF.

This clone came up once. This chain joins TRBV5-4 and TRBJ2-5, with D possibly TRBD1 on 5 matching bases. CDR3 length: 13 residues. CDR1 SGHNT and CDR2 YYREEE come from the germline V gene (reference sequence). V lost 0 bases, J lost 5 bases, and 8 bases lay in between. This CDR3 reads CASSLVQEETQYF. In DNA, the CDR3 is TGTGCCAGCAGCTTGGTACAGGAGGAGACCCAGTACTTC.

The genes are TRBV6-5 and TRBJ2-7; D is perhaps TRBD2 (5 bases). This CDR3 contains 13 residues. V gave up 5 bases and J gave up 2 bases, with 10 bases separating them. Germline V gene lookup returns CDR1 MNHEY and CDR2 SVGAGI. In nucleotides, the CDR3 is TGTGCCAGCAGTCTCGGGGATACCTACGAGCAGTACTTC. This gives the protein CASSLGDTYEQYF.

V is TRBV7-8 and J is TRBJ1-2; D possibly corresponds to TRBD1 (5 bases). CDR1 is SGHVS, CDR2 FQNEAQ, per germline. The CDR3 extends over 13 amino acids. The V end was cut by 1 base, the J end by 5 bases, with 8 bases between. DNA of the CDR3: TGTGCCAGCAGCTTAGGCAGGGCTTATGGCTACACCTTC. Translating gives CASSLGRAYGYTF.

V usage is TRBV4-1 and J usage is TRBJ1-1, with 10 positions matching TRBD1. The germline V gene encodes CDR1 MGHRA and CDR2 YSYEKL. This CDR3 has 16 amino acids. The ends lost 5 bases at V and 0 bases at J; junction bases unmatched: 6. CDR3: CASSFRTGGMNTEAFF. The CDR3 DNA follows: TGCGCCAGCAGCTTCCGGACAGGGGGGATGAACACTGAAGCTTTCTTT.

V usage is TRBV5-5 and J usage is TRBJ1-3; D unresolved. The germline V and J ends were trimmed by 2 bases and 0 bases, with 12 bases remaining between them. CDR3 size: 16 residues. CDR1 and CDR2 (germline): SGHKS, YYEKEE (reference sequence). The CDR3 bases are TGTGCCAGCAGCTTCAATACTATACGCTCTGGAAACACCATATATTTT. It yields the protein CASSFNTIRSGNTIYF.

This rearrangement joins TRBV19 to TRBJ1-5; 8 bases agree with TRBD1. J gave up 5 bases and V 7 bases, and 10 bases lay outside the gene matches. Germline CDR1 is LNHDA and CDR2 is SQIVND (reference sequence). CDR3 length: 15 residues. The CDR3 sequence: CASTFRGTGYQPQHF. CDR3 nucleotide sequence: TGTGCCAGTACCTTCCGAGGGACAGGCTATCAGCCCCAGCATTTT.

This chain connects TRBV5-4 to TRBJ1-2; no reliable D call. The CDR3 spans 14 residues. Germline CDR1 SGHNT, CDR2 YYREEE (reference sequence). V dropped 2 bases and J dropped 0 bases, with 8 bases sitting between them. The DNA for the CDR3 is TGTGCCAGCAGCTTTGGGAGTTCTAACTATGGCTACACCTTC. Encoded protein: CASSFGSSNYGYTF.

This chain joins TRBV6-5 and TRBJ2-1; possibly TRBD1 for D (5 bases). Between the trimmed V and J ends, which lost 8 bases and 12 bases, there was a span of 20 bases. Germline V lookup: CDR1 MNHEY, CDR2 SVGAGI. The CDR3 length is 13 residues. CDR3 sequence reads: CASAFIGAPGQFF. The DNA of the CDR3 is TGTGCCAGCGCCTTTATAGGGGCCCCCGGGCAGTTCTTC.

The chain uses TRBV4-1 and TRBJ1-4, with no clear D. The CDR3 runs 17 residues. From germline, CDR1 is MGHRA and CDR2 YSYEKL. V gave up 6 bases and J gave up 7 bases, with 24 bases separating them. The CDR3 DNA reads TGCGCCAGCAGTCTTGTGCCGGGGTTTCTGGGGAGTGAAAAACTGTTTTTT. It encodes CASSLVPGFLGSEKLFF.

The genes are TRBV6-6 and TRBJ2-3, with D possibly matching TRBD2 (5 bases). V lost 5 bases to trimming and J lost 1 base, with 13 bases between them. CDR3 length: 15 residues. Germline loops: CDR1 MNHNY, CDR2 SVGAGI (reference sequence). The CDR3 nucleotides read TGTGCCAGCAGTAGAGGACTCGGGGGCACAGATACGCAGTATTTT. This gives the protein CASSRGLGGTDTQYF.

This chain uses TRBV5-1 with TRBJ1-2; 7 bases map to TRBD1. CDR3 size: 15 residues. J was trimmed by 0 bases and V by 2 bases; bases with no gene match: 4. Germline assignment: CDR1 SGHRS and CDR2 YFSETQ. CDR3 bases: TGCGCCAGCAGCTTTGGGGACAGCGCTAACTATGGCTACACCTTC. This translates into CASSFGDSANYGYTF.

This clone was seen more than once but under ten times. The chain carries TRBV5-5 and TRBJ1-1; D might be TRBD1 (5 bases). This CDR3 region has 15 residues. Trimming removed 1 base at V and 5 bases at J, with 15 bases between. The V gene's germline CDR1 is SGHKS and CDR2 YYEKEE (reference sequence). CDR3 sequence (DNA): TGTGCCAGCAGCTTGACTGTCCAGGGAGGTACTGAAGCTTTCTTT. Its translation is CASSLTVQGGTEAFF.

The chain has TRBV25-1 and TRBJ2-1; maybe TRBD2 (7 bases). From germline, CDR1 is MGHDK and CDR2 SYGVNS. CDR3 length equals 15 residues. V gave up 2 bases and J gave up 3 bases, with 11 bases separating them. The CDR3 loop reads CASSERGGLYNEQFF. DNA of the CDR3: TGTGCCAGCAGTGAAAGGGGGGGCCTCTACAATGAGCAGTTCTTC. The whole variable domain, filled in from reference TRBV25-1 and TRBJ2-1, reads EADIYQTPRYLVIGTGKKITLECSQTMGHDKMYWYQQDPGMELHLIHYSYGVNSTEKGDLSSESTVSRIRTEHFPLTLESARPSHTSQYLCASSERGGLYNEQFFGPGTRLTVL.

This chain's CDR3 is CASSITSLGGNQETQYF. The CDR3 region has the DNA TGTGCCAGCAGCATAACCTCCTTGGGGGGAAACCAAGAGACCCAGTACTTC. This chain joins TRBV9 and TRBJ2-5; maybe TRBD2 (6 bases). CDR1 and CDR2 (germline): SGDLS, YYNGEE. CDR3 length equals 17 residues. Trimming shortened V by 4 bases and J by 0 bases, and 19 bases separated the two germline ends.

The rearrangement uses TRBV7-3 and TRBJ2-7, with 11 bases aligning to TRBD1. The CDR3 extends over 14 amino acids. From germline, CDR1 is SGHTA and CDR2 FQGTGA. V lost 3 bases and J lost 3; bases outside the gene matches: 1. CDR3 DNA: TGTGCCAGCAGCTTGGGACAGGGGGTCTACGAGCAGTACTTC. Amino acid sequence: CASSLGQGVYEQYF.

CDR3 sequence: CASSNSYYGYTF. CDR3 nucleotide sequence: TGTGCCAGCAGCAACAGTTACTATGGCTACACCTTC. This chain uses TRBV6-6 with TRBJ1-2; D is ambiguous. The CDR3 length is 12 residues. V was clipped by 6 bases and J by 3 bases, with 8 bases between them. CDR1 MNHNY and CDR2 SVGAGI come from the germline V gene (reference sequence).

Details on this clone: The same CDR3 arises from other DNA sequences in this sample as well. The rearrangement links TRBV7-9 to TRBJ2-4, with D tentatively TRBD2 (7 bases). The V gene's germline CDR1 is SEHNR and CDR2 FQNEAQ (reference sequence). Between the trimmed V and J ends, which lost 3 bases and 7 bases, there was a span of 16 bases. The length of the CDR3 is 15 residues. CDR3: CASSLGAGARNIQYF. In DNA form, the CDR3 reads TGTGCCAGCAGCTTGGGGGCGGGGGCGCGGAACATTCAGTACTTC.

The chain has TRBV6-4 and TRBJ2-2, with 10 bases fitting TRBD1. V gave up 2 bases and J gave up 6 bases; unmatched junction bases: 0. Germline V lookup: CDR1 MRHNA, CDR2 SNTAGT. The CDR3 consists of 14 residues. In nucleotides, the CDR3 is TGTGCCAGCAGTGACGGACAGGGGGCCGGGGAGCTGTTTTTT. Its protein is CASSDGQGAGELFF.

This clone was counted a few times. This chain uses TRBV6-6 with TRBJ2-2; D is perhaps TRBD2 (5 bases). CDR1 MNHNY and CDR2 SVGAGI come from the germline V gene (reference sequence). V lost 0 bases to trimming and J lost 6 bases, with 11 bases between them. The CDR3 is made up of 15 amino acids. DNA for the CDR3: TGTGCCAGCAGTTACTCGAATGGAGGTCCCGGGGAGCTGTTTTTT. Translation: CASSYSNGGPGELFF.

This clone was seen more than once but under ten times. Germline is not matched at one junction end, which may reflect a read error. The rearrangement uses TRBV7-9 and TRBJ1-4, with TRBD1 matching over 11 bases. Germline values: CDR1 SEHNR, CDR2 FQNEAQ (reference sequence). The CDR3 extends over 17 amino acids. Here the CDR3 DNA reads TGTTCCAGCAGCACCCGGGACAGGGGGACCTCTAATGAAAAACTGTTTTTT. It encodes CSSSTRDRGTSNEKLFF. Full variable domain (outside the CDR3, taken from reference TRBV7-9 and TRBJ1-4): DTGVSQNPRHKITKRGQNVTFRCDPISEHNRLYWYRQTLGQGPEFLTYFQNEAQLEKSRLLSDRFSAERPKGSFSTLEIQRTEQGDSAMYLCSSSTRDRGTSNEKLFFGSGTQLSVL.